These 30 T cell receptor beta chains came from one sample sequenced in a study of OX40 agonist ivuxolimab in advanced cancers. Profiling relied on immunoSEQ multiplex PCR, and the TCRdb table lists in-frame clones only, not all of them. The data contain 90,000 to 95,000 clones, about 90% of them singletons. Sample: CD4+ or CD8+ T cells sorted from blood, taken in a trial of the OX40 agonist ivuxolimab. The receptors were gathered from an adult with an advanced solid tumor such as melanoma, head and neck, liver or kidney cancer.

The chain links TRBV19 to TRBJ1-5, with D perhaps TRBD1 (6 bases). This CDR3 has 16 residues. V dropped 5 bases and J dropped 5 bases, with 19 bases sitting between them. In germline, CDR1 is LNHDA, CDR2 SQIVND (reference sequence). The CDR3, as DNA: TGTGCCAGTAGTTGGGGAAATACAGGGTTGTATCAGCCCCAGCATTTT. Translation gives CASSWGNTGLYQPQHF.

The chain carries TRBV6-1 and TRBJ1-1; D may be TRBD1 (5 bases). The V end was cut by 2 bases, the J end by 0 bases, with 19 bases between. The CDR3 is 18 residues long. Germline lookup yields CDR1 MNHNS and CDR2 SASEGT. CDR3 sequence (DNA): TGTGCCAGCAGTGAAAGGGTCGAGGGGAGAGTATTGAACACTGAAGCTTTCTTT. The encoded protein is CASSERVEGRVLNTEAFF.

The rearrangement joins TRBV9 to TRBJ2-7; tentatively, D is TRBD1 (7 bases). This CDR3 spans 16 amino acids. With 1 base removed from V and 3 bases from J, the gap between germline ends came to 17 bases. Germline CDR1 SGDLS, CDR2 YYNGEE. CDR3 loop: CASSVSVQGGDYEQYF. The CDR3 coding sequence is TGTGCCAGCAGCGTAAGTGTCCAGGGGGGAGACTACGAGCAGTACTTC.

The chain recombines TRBV28 with TRBJ2-6; 7 bases map to TRBD1. The germline V gene has CDR1 MDHEN and CDR2 SYDVKM. The CDR3 extends over 16 amino acids. J gave up 0 bases and V 6 bases, and 5 bases lay outside the gene matches. CDR3 loop: CASRRRQGSGANVLTF. As DNA, the CDR3 is TGTGCCAGCAGACGAAGACAGGGCTCTGGGGCCAACGTCCTGACTTTC.

V usage is TRBV30 and J usage is TRBJ2-1; no reliable D call. The CDR3 contains 12 residues. V was shortened by 4 bases and J by 11 bases, with 15 bases between the two germline ends. Germline V CDR1 and CDR2: GTSNPN, SVGIG (reference sequence). The CDR3 DNA reads as TGTGCCTGGAAGGTTTACTGGGGAAAGCAGTTCTTC. Translated: CAWKVYWGKQFF.

J is TRBJ2-5 and V is TRBV28; D may correspond to TRBD1 or TRBD2 (6 bases each). V lost 7 bases and J lost 4, with 19 bases in between. This CDR3 comprises 15 residues. Germline V CDR1 and CDR2: MDHEN, SYDVKM. CDR3 amino acids: CASTSRGEVGETQYF. The CDR3 DNA follows: TGTGCCAGCACCTCTAGGGGGGAGGTGGGAGAGACCCAGTACTTC.

J is TRBJ2-3 and V is TRBV11-3, with 7 bases matching TRBD2. The CDR3 runs 14 residues. CDR1 and CDR2 (germline): SGHNT, YENEEA. With 8 bases clipped from V and 2 bases from J, the junction kept 7 bases outside the gene matches. The CDR3: CASSRLAPTDTQYF. CDR3 in DNA: TGTGCCAGCTCCCGACTAGCACCCACAGATACGCAGTATTTT.

The chain couples TRBV9 to TRBJ2-3; the D is unclear. Trimming left V 0 bases short and J 2 bases short, with 7 bases between. Germline CDR1 is SGDLS and CDR2 is YYNGEE. The CDR3 consists of 14 residues. CDR3 nucleotides: TGTGCCAGCAGCGTAGATTTGGTCACAGATACGCAGTATTTT. Encoded protein: CASSVDLVTDTQYF.

J is TRBJ2-7 and V is TRBV6-1; weak D call: TRBD1 (6 bases). CDR3 size: 13 residues. The V gene's germline CDR1 is MNHNS and CDR2 SASEGT. The V end was cut by 5 bases, the J end by 2 bases, with 10 bases between. CDR3 residues: CASSHREAYEQYV. The CDR3 DNA sequence: TGTGCCAGCAGTCACAGGGAAGCCTACGAGCAGTACGTC.

The V gene is TRBV5-4, the J gene TRBJ1-3, with a possible D match to TRBD1 (6 bases). The CDR3 is made up of 14 amino acids. Germline CDR1 and CDR2: SGHNT and YYREEE (reference sequence). Between the trimmed V and J ends, which lost 5 bases and 4 bases, there was a span of 13 bases. CDR3 region: CASRPAGAGNTIYF. The CDR3, as DNA: TGTGCCAGCAGGCCAGCAGGGGCCGGAAACACCATATATTTT.

This clone occurred a few times. This chain connects TRBV7-8 to TRBJ2-2; D is uncertain. The CDR3 spans 15 residues. Per the germline V gene, CDR1 is SGHVS and CDR2 is FQNEAQ. The V end was cut by 1 base, the J end by 5 bases, with 11 bases between. In DNA, the CDR3 is TGTGCCAGCAGCTTAGATGCAGGAACTACCGGGGAGCTGTTTTTT. Translating it yields CASSLDAGTTGELFF.

The chain combines TRBV5-1 with TRBJ2-7; the match to TRBD2 covers 7 bases. The germline gives CDR1 SGHRS, CDR2 YFSETQ. V shed 4 bases, J shed 2 bases, and the junction held 18 bases outside the gene matches. This CDR3 comprises 18 residues. The CDR3 here is CASSGGREPGLPTYEQYF. The DNA of the CDR3 is TGCGCCAGCAGCGGCGGACGGGAACCGGGACTACCTACCTACGAGCAGTACTTC. Full variable domain (outside the CDR3, taken from reference TRBV5-1 and TRBJ2-7): KAGVTQTPRYLIKTRGQQVTLSCSPISGHRSVSWYQQTPGQGLQFLFEYFSETQRNKGNFPGRFSGRQFSNSRSEMNVSTLELGDSALYLCASSGGREPGLPTYEQYFGPGTRLTVT.

The CDR3 loop is CASSSQGGSTEAFF. CDR3 DNA sequence: TGTGCCAGCAGCTCCCAGGGGGGGAGCACTGAAGCTTTCTTT. J is TRBJ1-1 and V is TRBV7-9; 7 bases agree with TRBD1. The germline V gene has CDR1 SEHNR and CDR2 FQNEAQ (reference sequence). J was trimmed by 4 bases and V by 4 bases; bases with no gene match: 6. This CDR3 has 14 residues.

The chain carries TRBV29-1 and TRBJ2-7; weak D call: TRBD1 (5 bases). The CDR3 loop spans 13 amino acids. V dropped 0 bases and J dropped 2 bases, with 8 bases sitting between them. Germline loops: CDR1 SQVTM, CDR2 ANQGSEA. The CDR3 DNA is TGCAGCGTTGAAGAGGGGCCACCCTACGAGCAGTACTTC. Translated: CSVEEGPPYEQYF.

The chain uses TRBV7-2 and TRBJ1-2; no clear D gene. The V end lost 5 bases, the J end lost 4 bases, and 8 bases lay between the germline ends. The CDR3 has 12 amino acids. The V gene's germline CDR1 is SGHTA and CDR2 FQGNSA. CDR3 coding DNA: TGTGCCAGCAGCCCCCCATCCTATGGCTACACCTTC. Its protein product is CASSPPSYGYTF. The entire variable domain, with the rest obtained from reference TRBV7-2 and TRBJ1-2, is as follows: GAGVSQSPSNKVTEKGKDVELRCDPISGHTALYWYRQSLGQGLEFLIYFQGNSAPDKSGLPSDRFSAERTGGSVSTLTIQRTQQEDSAVYLCASSPPSYGYTFGSGTRLTVV.

This rearrangement joins TRBV28 to TRBJ2-3, with unresolved D. The CDR3 sequence is 16 residues long. From germline, CDR1 is MDHEN and CDR2 SYDVKM. V lost 2 bases, J lost 0 bases, and 12 bases lay in between. This chain's CDR3 is CASSLLQPGSTDTQYF. The CDR3 DNA reads as TGTGCCAGCAGTTTACTCCAACCCGGTAGCACAGATACGCAGTATTTT. Using reference TRBV28 and TRBJ2-3 for the parts outside the CDR3, the full variable domain is DVKVTQSSRYLVKRTGEKVFLECVQDMDHENMFWYRQDPGLGLRLIYFSYDVKMKEKGDIPEGYSVSREKKERFSLILESASTNQTSMYLCASSLLQPGSTDTQYFGPGTRLTVL.

This chain's CDR3 is CASSLTPRGGQPQHF. The CDR3 nucleotides are TGTGCCAGCAGCCTAACCCCGAGGGGTGGTCAGCCCCAGCATTTT. The chain uses TRBV27 and TRBJ1-5; D perhaps matches TRBD1 (5 bases). This CDR3 region has 15 residues. Germline V gives CDR1 MNHEY, CDR2 SMNVEV (reference sequence). Trimming stripped 6 bases from V and 6 bases from J, with 18 bases between.

The genes are TRBV5-6 and TRBJ2-1; TRBD2 agrees at 7 bases. Germline CDR1 is SGHDT and CDR2 is YYEEEE. The CDR3 contains 16 residues. V dropped 1 base and J dropped 4; count of bases not matched to a gene: 8. The CDR3 is CASSLRVLADYNEQFF. The CDR3 DNA reads TGTGCCAGCAGCTTGCGGGTCCTAGCGGATTACAATGAGCAGTTCTTC.

This rearrangement joins TRBV30 to TRBJ2-4; a possible D gene is TRBD2 (6 bases). In germline, CDR1 is GTSNPN, CDR2 SVGIG (reference sequence). The CDR3 consists of 15 residues. V lost 0 bases, J lost 1 base, and 10 bases lay in between. CDR3 sequence: CAWSVLGGAKNIQYF. In nucleotides, the CDR3 is TGTGCCTGGAGTGTACTTGGGGGGGCCAAAAACATTCAGTACTTC. Drawing the rest from reference TRBV30 and TRBJ2-4, the complete variable domain is SQTIHQWPATLVQPVGSPLSLECTVEGTSNPNLYWYRQAAGRGLQLLFYSVGIGQISSEVPQNLSASRPQDRQFILSSKKLLLSDSGFYLCAWSVLGGAKNIQYFGAGTRLSVL.

The V call is TRBV19, the J call TRBJ2-5; D may correspond to TRBD1 or TRBD2 (5 bases each). CDR1 and CDR2 from the germline V gene are LNHDA and SQIVND (reference sequence). The ends were cut back, 3 bases at V and 2 bases at J, with 16 bases in the middle. This CDR3 spans 16 amino acids. CDR3 in amino acids: CASSILSFGTQETQYF. CDR3 nucleotides: TGTGCCAGTAGTATTCTATCGTTCGGGACGCAAGAGACCCAGTACTTC.

In nucleotides, the CDR3 is TGCGCCAGCAGGGGGAGGCTCTCCTACAATGAGCAGTTCTTC. Residues: CASRGRLSYNEQFF. V usage is TRBV10-2 and J usage is TRBJ2-1, with D possibly TRBD2 on 6 matching bases. V was shortened by 6 bases and J by 0 bases, with 9 bases between the two germline ends. This CDR3 is 14 amino acids long. Germline CDR1 is WSHSY and CDR2 is SAAADI.

The V gene is TRBV4-3, the J gene TRBJ2-7; D gene ambiguous. The CDR3 has 15 residues. Germline-derived CDR1 and CDR2 are LGHNA and YSLEER. Between the trimmed V and J ends, which lost 1 base and 7 bases, there was a span of 17 bases. CDR3 DNA sequence: TGCGCCAGCAGCCAAGGCCCCCCCCTCTTTTGTGAGCAGTACGTC. Residues: CASSQGPPLFCEQYV.

The V and J genes are TRBV5-4 and TRBJ2-1, with D possibly TRBD1 on 6 matching bases. This CDR3 has 13 amino acids. V lost 4 bases and J 5 bases, leaving 10 bases between the germline ends. Germline values: CDR1 SGHNT, CDR2 YYREEE (reference sequence). The CDR3 protein is CASSQGPNNEQFF. The CDR3 nucleotides are TGTGCCAGCAGCCAGGGGCCCAACAATGAGCAGTTCTTC.

The table lists this clone with a few counts. The chain couples TRBV4-3 to TRBJ1-2; 7 bases are shared with TRBD1. Germline assignment: CDR1 LGHNA and CDR2 YSLEER. CDR3 length equals 17 residues. The V segment lost 1 base and the J segment 5 bases; nucleotides outside the gene matches: 13. CDR3 sequence (DNA): TGCGCCAGCAGCCAAGCATCGAGTGACAGGGACCCATATGGCTACACCTTC. Translation: CASSQASSDRDPYGYTF.

J is TRBJ1-1 and V is TRBV4-3; a weak D match, TRBD1 (6 bases). Trimming cost V 1 base and J 0 bases, with 9 bases left between them. This CDR3 region has 15 residues. CDR1 and CDR2 from the germline V gene are LGHNA and YSLEER. The CDR3 sequence: CASSQGAGVNTEAFF. The CDR3 nucleotides are TGCGCCAGCAGCCAAGGGGCAGGGGTGAACACTGAAGCTTTCTTT.

The chain has TRBV28 and TRBJ2-3, with a possible D match to TRBD2 (6 bases). The CDR3 is 17 residues long. Germline CDR1 and CDR2: MDHEN and SYDVKM. V was shortened by 3 bases and J by 0 bases, with 16 bases between the two germline ends. CDR3 sequence reads: CASSFLGQRASTDTQYF. CDR3 nucleotides: TGTGCCAGCAGTTTTTTAGGGCAGCGGGCTAGCACAGATACGCAGTATTTT.

The V gene is TRBV19, the J gene TRBJ2-3; D gene ambiguous. V was pared by 3 bases and J by 0 bases, with 10 bases between. Germline-derived CDR1 and CDR2 are LNHDA and SQIVND (reference sequence). This CDR3 contains 15 residues. For the CDR3, the DNA is TGTGCCAGTAGTATCTCGGACCTTAGCACAGATACGCAGTATTTT. It yields the protein CASSISDLSTDTQYF.

V is TRBV2 and J is TRBJ2-1; D is perhaps TRBD2 (5 bases). Germline-derived CDR1 and CDR2 are SNHLY and FYNNEI. Trimming took off 8 bases at V and 4 bases at J, with 18 bases between the two ends. The CDR3 is made up of 15 amino acids. This CDR3 reads CASQAANGDYNEQFF. CDR3 sequence (DNA): TGTGCCAGCCAGGCTGCTAACGGGGATTACAATGAGCAGTTCTTC.

This sequence joins TRBV29-1 and TRBJ1-1; 7 bases match TRBD1. This CDR3 is 14 amino acids long. V lost 4 bases and J lost 4; bases outside the gene matches: 9. Germline values: CDR1 SQVTM, CDR2 ANQGSEA. CDR3 sequence (DNA): TGCAGCGTTGGACCCTCAGGGGGTCCCACTGAAGCTTTCTTT. Translation: CSVGPSGGPTEAFF.

V usage is TRBV7-9 and J usage is TRBJ2-1; D possibly corresponds to TRBD1 (6 bases). CDR1 SEHNR and CDR2 FQNEAQ come from the germline V gene (reference sequence). The CDR3 runs to 14 residues. V was trimmed by 3 bases and J by 2 bases, leaving 8 bases between them. The CDR3 here is CASSFGQTYNEQFF. CDR3 nucleotides: TGTGCCAGCAGCTTCGGACAGACCTACAATGAGCAGTTCTTC. Filled out from reference TRBV7-9 and TRBJ2-1, the complete variable domain reads DTGVSQNPRHKITKRGQNVTFRCDPISEHNRLYWYRQTLGQGPEFLTYFQNEAQLEKSRLLSDRFSAERPKGSFSTLEIQRTEQGDSAMYLCASSFGQTYNEQFFGPGTRLTVL.